The present T cell receptor (beta chain) was sequenced within a study of blood T cell repertoires in COVID-19. V lost 0 bases and J 2 bases, leaving 12 bases between the germline ends. This CDR3 is 16 amino acids long. Germline V gene sequence: CDR1 SGHAT, CDR2 FQNNGV. As processed by the authors: Amplification of reference gene primers provided the estimated nucleated cell counts. Profiled with immunoSEQ multiplex PCR; TCRdb holds only in-frame clones, not every one. For V, J and clone size, that table is used; D and trimming come from the DNA. The table lists some 190,000 clones, roughly 80% of them singletons. Those designated as exposed participants met a COVID-19 case within 2 weeks before study entry.

This TCR was recovered from a man in his fifties or sixties who had been exposed to COVID-19. Sequences were obtained from PBMCs or T cells enriched from blood (not recorded which). J is TRBJ2-3 and V is TRBV11-2; a weak D match, TRBD2 (5 bases). The CDR3 loop reads CASSLDGRGNTDTQYF. For the CDR3, the DNA is TGTGCCAGCAGCTTAGACGGCCGGGGAAACACAGATACGCAGTATTTT. The variable domain in full, completed from reference TRBV11-2 and TRBJ2-3, reads EAGVAQSPRYKIIEKRQSVAFWCNPISGHATLYWYQQILGQGPKLLIQFQNNGVVDDSQLPKDRFSAERLKGVDSTLKIQPAKLEDSAVYLCASSLDGRGNTDTQYFGPGTRLTVL.